This T cell receptor (beta chain) emerged from a study of PD-1 blockade in classical Hodgkin lymphoma (dated by TCRdb to 2018 to 2020). Describing the broader study: Nivolumab dosing was 3 mg/kg intravenously every 2 weeks, continuing until either disease progression or unacceptable toxicity. To define a peripheral blood immune signature of response to PD-1 blockade in classical Hodgkin lymphoma, the study combined TCR beta sequencing with CyTOF.

The CDR3, cysteine through phenylalanine, is 14 amino acids long. The kept DNA is CDR3 alone, 42 bases in frame from the first base. At the junction V is shortened by 1 base and J by 6 bases, with 13 bases in between. The germline V gene (reference sequence) provides CDR1 MNHEY and CDR2 SMNVEV. Results and caveats for the whole study, not just this receptor: Patients starting nivolumab less than 1 year after ASCT had lower diversity and were excluded from later analyses to avoid confounding by immune reconstitution. Baseline TCR diversity was reported as lower in newly diagnosed patients than in healthy donors, and lower still in relapsed/refractory patients. By C4D1, a significant rise was seen in CD4+ TCR diversity but not in CD8+ TCR diversity (p=0.0027 vs p=0.16), and the rise was most apparent among complete responders (p=0.02). The study was restricted to a single clinical trial cohort, and the causes of repertoire differences, possibly disease activity or prior therapy, were left undefined. Trial patients achieving complete response had baseline diversity similar to newly diagnosed patients, whereas partial responders and progressors had significantly lower diversity.

Genomic DNA was extracted with the Qiagen DNeasy kit from unsorted PBMCs and from negatively selected CD4+ and CD8+ fractions. Amplification of TCR beta CDR3 regions was done by immunoSEQ multiplex PCR with primers that anneal to V and J segments. Amplification bias was minimized using a synthetic immune receptor repertoire, and residual bias was removed computationally after sequencing. The original methods were these. Custom Python scripts were used to quantify repertoire diversity as the Shannon entropy index. The unsorted, CD4+ and CD8+ repertoires were each analyzed separately, with the exception of combined analyses, where CD4+ and CD8+ sequences were merged in silico. Clonal expansion was defined as a frequency increase of at least 2-fold after treatment compared with C1D1, and clones undetected at baseline were assigned a pseudocount of 0.5. Clones with 0 or 1 copy at C1D1 were defined as singleton clones, while clones with 2 or more copies were defined as non-singleton clones. Clones expanded in unsorted samples were labelled as CD4+, CD8+ or unknown by matching protein sequences in sorted samples from the same patient. Wilcoxon tests were applied to paired samples to test diversity changes from C1D1 to C4D1. Entries here come from immuneACCESS through TCRdb and include only in-frame sequences with V and J called. Some clones fail to appear in such tables; in the studies checked, an unresolved V gene covers under half of the shortfall, and the cause of the remainder is unknown. V and J calls plus clone size are reproduced from that table; the DNA served to infer D and trimming. This sample comprises 21,000 or so clones, under 80% of them detected only once. The ten largest clones take up about a fifth of the sample.

Explained via the paper, the time point label denotes: cycle 1 day 1 (C1D1), immediately before nivolumab initiation. Relapse after autologous stem cell transplantation had occurred in all trial patients, and cohorts A, B and C were distinguished by prior brentuximab vedotin exposure. The trial cohort comprised 60 or so patients with relapsed/refractory classical Hodgkin lymphoma whose best overall responses were complete response, partial response or progressive disease. Single-agent nivolumab was administered to trial patients in the multi-cohort phase II CheckMate 205 trial. Best overall response was determined by an independent review committee according to the 2007 International Working Group response criteria. Trial PBMCs were obtained immediately prior to nivolumab initiation (C1D1) and on therapy at cycle 2 day 1 and cycle 4 day 1. Peripheral blood was collected in 8 mL Vacutainer Cell Preparation Tubes, from which PBMCs were isolated by centrifugation and then cryopreserved.

Of note for this clone: There is no known antigen for this receptor. No qualities accompany the bases; no much larger clone lies one base away.

The receptor chain draws on TRBV27 and TRBJ2-7; TRBD1 could be the D gene, as 6 bases match. The sample in question was peripheral blood mononuclear cells (PBMCs), obtained at baseline. The receptor was isolated from a human donor with classical Hodgkin lymphoma. The CDR3 region reads CASSLYREFGEQYF. The DNA reads as follows: TGTGCCAGCAGTTTATACAGGGAATTTGGCGAGCAGTACTTC.